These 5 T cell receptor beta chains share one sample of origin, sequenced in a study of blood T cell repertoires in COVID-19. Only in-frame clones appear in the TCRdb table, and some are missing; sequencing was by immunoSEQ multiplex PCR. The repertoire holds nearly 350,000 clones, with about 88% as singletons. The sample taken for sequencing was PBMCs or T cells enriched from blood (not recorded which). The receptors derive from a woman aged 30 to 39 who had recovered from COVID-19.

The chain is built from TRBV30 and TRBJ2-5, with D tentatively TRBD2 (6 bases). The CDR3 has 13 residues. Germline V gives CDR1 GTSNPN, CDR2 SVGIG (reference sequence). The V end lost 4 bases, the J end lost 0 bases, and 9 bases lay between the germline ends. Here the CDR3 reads CAWTGRYQETQYF. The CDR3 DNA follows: TGTGCCTGGACTGGGAGGTACCAAGAGACCCAGTACTTC.

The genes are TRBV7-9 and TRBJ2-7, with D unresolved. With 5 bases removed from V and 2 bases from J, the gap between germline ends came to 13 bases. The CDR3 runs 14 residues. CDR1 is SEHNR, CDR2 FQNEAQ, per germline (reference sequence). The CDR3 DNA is TGTGCCAGCAGCCGAGTGAGGCCTGCCTACGAGCAGTACTTC. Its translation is CASSRVRPAYEQYF.

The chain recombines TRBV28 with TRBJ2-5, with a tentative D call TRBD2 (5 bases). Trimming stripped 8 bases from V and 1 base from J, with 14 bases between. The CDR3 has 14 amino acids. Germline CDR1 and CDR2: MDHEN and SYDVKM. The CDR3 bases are TGTGCCAGCTCGGGGTTGCCCGTCCAAGAGACCCAGTACTTC. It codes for CASSGLPVQETQYF.

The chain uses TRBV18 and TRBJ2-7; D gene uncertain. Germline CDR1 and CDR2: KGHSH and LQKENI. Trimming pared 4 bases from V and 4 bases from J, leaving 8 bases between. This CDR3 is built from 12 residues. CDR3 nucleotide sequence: TGTGCCAGCTCACGACAAGAATACGAGCAGTACTTC. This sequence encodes CASSRQEYEQYF.

The CDR3 DNA follows: TGTGCCAGCAGAGCGACAGCTAACTATGGCTACACCTTC. This gives the protein CASRATANYGYTF. This chain joins TRBV6-5 and TRBJ1-2; perhaps TRBD1 as D (5 bases). Trimming removed 6 bases from V and 0 bases from J, with 8 bases in between. The germline V gene has CDR1 MNHEY and CDR2 SVGAGI. The CDR3 length is 13 residues.